Below, 29 T cell receptor beta chains from the same sample are listed, as sequenced in a study of blood T cell repertoires in COVID-19. The method was immunoSEQ multiplex PCR; TCRdb's version includes in-frame clones alone and lacks a portion of them. The table includes fewer than 400,000 clones, approximately 89% detected once. The sample taken for sequencing was PBMCs or T cells enriched from blood (not recorded which). These receptors came from a woman in her 30s who had recovered from COVID-19.

This clone was found once. This sequence joins TRBV5-1 and TRBJ1-1, with 10 bases fitting TRBD1. The V and J ends lost 2 bases and 0 bases, in that order; junction bases with no gene match: 1. The length of the CDR3 is 15 residues. In germline, CDR1 is SGHRS, CDR2 YFSETQ. The chain's CDR3 is CASSFGTGVNTEAFF. CDR3 sequence (DNA): TGCGCCAGCAGCTTCGGGACAGGGGTGAACACTGAAGCTTTCTTT.

The chain links TRBV10-3 to TRBJ2-7; possible D gene TRBD1, 6 bases. There are 14 residues in the CDR3. The V end was cut by 6 bases, the J end by 2 bases, with 14 bases between. Per the germline V gene, CDR1 is ENHRY and CDR2 is SYGVKD. In DNA form, the CDR3 reads TGTGCCATCAGGCCTAGACAGGATACCTACGAGCAGTACTTC. It codes for CAIRPRQDTYEQYF.

This sequence joins TRBV6-5 and TRBJ1-2; D gene uncertain. CDR3 length: 15 amino acids. Between the trimmed V and J ends, which lost 3 bases and 3 bases, there was a span of 14 bases. The V gene's germline CDR1 is MNHEY and CDR2 SVGAGI. CDR3 sequence reads: CASSYRASPYYGYTF. The CDR3 bases are TGTGCCAGCAGTTATAGAGCCTCCCCCTACTATGGCTACACCTTC.

V is TRBV28 and J is TRBJ1-5, with D possibly matching TRBD1 (5 bases). The CDR3 loop spans 16 amino acids. Germline values: CDR1 MDHEN, CDR2 SYDVKM. The V and J ends lost 7 bases and 6 bases respectively, with 22 bases between them. This chain's CDR3 is CASTVPLGQGSQPQHF. The CDR3 nucleotides read TGTGCCAGCACCGTACCGCTGGGGCAGGGCAGTCAGCCCCAGCATTTT.

This chain joins TRBV4-2 and TRBJ2-3, with 8 bases matching TRBD2. Germline assignment: CDR1 LGHNA and CDR2 YNFKEQ. The J segment lost 6 bases and the V segment lost 0 bases, leaving 11 bases of the junction unmatched. The CDR3 is 17 amino acids. CDR3 sequence reads: CASSQDPSGGLADTQYF. The DNA of the CDR3 is TGTGCCAGCAGCCAAGATCCAAGCGGGGGCTTGGCTGATACGCAGTATTTT.

A few counts support this clone. The chain recombines TRBV4-1 with TRBJ1-5; D unresolved. This CDR3 comprises 14 residues. The germline CDR1 and CDR2 sequences are MGHRA and YSYEKL. V was shortened by 2 bases and J by 6 bases, with 11 bases between the two germline ends. This chain's CDR3 is CASSQSLGSQPQHF. DNA of the CDR3: TGCGCCAGCAGCCAAAGTCTGGGGAGTCAGCCCCAGCATTTT.

This clone has only one observation. V is TRBV29-1 and J is TRBJ2-5; D is possibly TRBD2 (5 bases). CDR3 length: 12 residues. In germline, CDR1 is SQVTM, CDR2 ANQGSEA. With 2 bases removed from V and 7 bases from J, the gap between germline ends came to 11 bases. The CDR3 DNA follows: TGCAGCGTTGAACTAGCAGTCGGGACCCAGTACTTC. It yields the protein CSVELAVGTQYF.

The J gene is TRBJ2-2, the V gene TRBV7-2; 7 bases fit TRBD1. Germline CDR1 reads SGHTA; CDR2 reads FQGNSA. V trimming: 5 bases; J trimming: 8 bases; junction bases outside the gene matches: 17. The CDR3 runs 17 residues. CDR3 DNA sequence: TGTGCCAGCAGCGCCAGACAGGGAAGTCGCTATTCGGGGGAGCTGTTTTTT. It specifies CASSARQGSRYSGELFF.

The genes are TRBV4-1 and TRBJ1-5, with 12 bases identical to TRBD1. There are 16 residues in the CDR3. Losses at the gene ends were 5 bases for V and 8 bases for J; bases not matched to a gene: 10. Looked up from germline, CDR1 is MGHRA and CDR2 is YSYEKL. CDR3 DNA sequence: TGCGCCAGCAGCTATGCCGGGACAGGGGGCGCGGAGCCCCAGCATTTT. It yields the protein CASSYAGTGGAEPQHF.

This clone was observed a single time. The V and J genes are TRBV19 and TRBJ2-5; 9 bases agree with TRBD1. Germline trimming cut 6 bases from V and 4 bases from J; bases unmatched to any gene: 6. This CDR3 comprises 14 residues. Germline-derived CDR1 and CDR2 are LNHDA and SQIVND (reference sequence). CDR3 DNA: TGTGCCAGTAGCTACAGGGGGCCCTCAGAGACCCAGTACTTC. It translates to CASSYRGPSETQYF. Complete variable domain (other parts from reference TRBV19 and TRBJ2-5): DGGITQSPKYLFRKEGQNVTLSCEQNLNHDAMYWYRQDPGQGLRLIYYSQIVNDFQKGDIAEGYSVSREKKESFPLTVTSAQKNPTAFYLCASSYRGPSETQYFGPGTRLLVL.

The chain recombines TRBV28 with TRBJ1-6; no definite D call. This CDR3 is built from 16 residues. Trimming stripped 2 bases from V and 0 bases from J, with 8 bases between. Germline CDR1 reads MDHEN; CDR2 reads SYDVKM. In DNA form, the CDR3 reads TGTGCCAGCAGTTTAGGAGATAGCTCCTATAATTCACCCCTCCACTTT. Amino acids: CASSLGDSSYNSPLHF.

The genes are TRBV3-1 (or the pseudogene TRBV3-2) and TRBJ1-1; D remains ambiguous. Per germline, CDR1 LGHDT and CDR2 YNNKEL (reference sequence). Trimming took 1 base from V and 6 from J, leaving 6 bases between them. The CDR3 has 12 residues. This chain's CDR3 is CASSQGGPEAFF. CDR3 coding DNA: TGTGCCAGCAGCCAAGGAGGGCCTGAAGCTTTCTTT.

V usage is TRBV28 and J usage is TRBJ1-2; 8 positions agree with TRBD1. Germline lookup yields CDR1 MDHEN and CDR2 SYDVKM. V shed 6 bases and J 4 bases; nucleotides not matched to a gene: 16. This CDR3 region has 17 residues. The CDR3 loop is CASRKLSRDRYFYGYTF. The CDR3 coding sequence is TGTGCCAGCAGAAAGCTCTCCCGGGACAGGTATTTCTATGGCTACACCTTC.

The J gene is TRBJ2-7, the V gene TRBV9; a weak D match, TRBD2 (6 bases). The V gene's germline CDR1 is SGDLS and CDR2 YYNGEE. Trimming pared 3 bases from V and 1 base from J, leaving 14 bases between. The CDR3 runs 15 residues. The CDR3 loop is CASSAAGTSSYEQYF. In DNA, the CDR3 is TGTGCCAGCAGCGCAGCCGGGACTTCTTCCTACGAGCAGTACTTC.

The gene calls are TRBV28 and TRBJ1-2; TRBD1 aligns across 11 bases. This CDR3 has 14 residues. CDR1 and CDR2 from the germline V gene are MDHEN and SYDVKM. V was clipped by 5 bases and J by 6 bases; unmatched bases: 5. The CDR3 DNA sequence: TGTGCCAGCAGTCCGGGACAGGGGGTCCATGGCTACACCTTC. It yields the protein CASSPGQGVHGYTF.

This chain links TRBV4-2 with TRBJ1-5; D unresolved. CDR3 length: 16 residues. V lost 3 bases to trimming and J lost 5 bases, with 17 bases between them. CDR1 and CDR2 from the germline V gene are LGHNA and YNFKEQ. The CDR3 region has the DNA TGTGCCAGCAGCCACCCCCTAGGAGGAGGGTATCAGCCCCAGCATTTT. It yields the protein CASSHPLGGGYQPQHF.

This clone appeared once. V gene TRBV28 combines with J gene TRBJ1-2; 8 bases agree with TRBD1. Trimming removed 1 base from V and 8 bases from J; junction bases left unmatched: 6. CDR1 is MDHEN, CDR2 SYDVKM, per germline. The CDR3 is made up of 14 amino acids. CDR3 nucleotide sequence: TGTGCCAGCAGTTTATCCATCCGGACAGGGGGCTACACCTTC. This sequence encodes CASSLSIRTGGYTF.

V usage is TRBV6-2 or TRBV6-3 and J usage is TRBJ1-2, with 7 nucleotides matching TRBD1. This CDR3 has 14 amino acids. Germline trimming cut 5 bases from V and 2 bases from J; bases unmatched to any gene: 5. The V gene's germline CDR1 is MNHEY and CDR2 SVGEGT. The CDR3, as DNA: TGTGCCAGCAGTGGAGGGGGCCCAAACTATGGCTACACCTTC. Protein product: CASSGGGPNYGYTF.

The V and J genes are TRBV5-1 and TRBJ1-4; 11 bases map to TRBD1. The length of the CDR3 is 15 residues. With 1 base clipped from V and 7 bases from J, the junction kept 3 bases outside the gene matches. In germline, CDR1 is SGHRS, CDR2 YFSETQ. Written as DNA, the CDR3 is TGCGCCAGCAGCTTGTCGGGGACAGGGGGTGAAAAACTGTTTTTT. Translation gives CASSLSGTGGEKLFF.

V usage is TRBV5-1 and J usage is TRBJ2-7; TRBD2 matches at 8 bases. This CDR3 has 16 residues. Germline V CDR1 and CDR2: SGHRS, YFSETQ. V dropped 0 bases and J dropped 2; count of bases not matched to a gene: 7. CDR3 nucleotide sequence: TGCGCCAGCAGCTTGGTTCTAGGACTAGCACCCTACGAGCAGTACTTC. It yields the protein CASSLVLGLAPYEQYF.

The V and J genes are TRBV12-5 and TRBJ2-7; 7 positions agree with TRBD1. This CDR3 has 13 residues. Looked up from germline, CDR1 is LGHNT and CDR2 is FRNRAP. V lost 4 bases, J lost 6 bases, and 6 bases stayed unmatched. As DNA, the CDR3 is TGTGCTAGTGGTTCCTCGGACAGGTTCGAGCAGTACTTC. It encodes CASGSSDRFEQYF. The whole variable domain, filled in from reference TRBV12-5 and TRBJ2-7, reads DARVTQTPRHKVTEMGQEVTMRCQPILGHNTVFWYRQTMMQGLELLAYFRNRAPLDDSGMPKDRFSAEMPDATLATLKIQPSEPRDSAVYFCASGSSDRFEQYFGPGTRLTVT.

CDR3 sequence: CASSSTGNYGYTF. The CDR3 DNA is TGTGCCAGCAGCTCGACAGGGAACTATGGCTACACCTTC. The gene calls are TRBV5-6 and TRBJ1-2, with TRBD1 matching over 7 bases. CDR1 is SGHDT, CDR2 YYEEEE, per germline. Trimming took 3 bases from V and 2 from J; bases not matched to a gene: 1. CDR3 length: 13 amino acids.

J is TRBJ1-5 and V is TRBV5-8, with D tentatively TRBD1 (5 bases). Germline V gives CDR1 SGHTS, CDR2 YDEGEE. The CDR3 loop spans 15 amino acids. V gave up 0 bases and J gave up 0 bases, with 7 bases separating them. The CDR3 is CASSLDRHSNQPQHF. The CDR3 nucleotides are TGTGCCAGCAGCTTGGACAGGCATAGCAATCAGCCCCAGCATTTT. Using reference TRBV5-8 and TRBJ1-5 for the parts outside the CDR3, the full variable domain is EAGVTQSPTHLIKTRGQQATLRCSPISGHTSVYWYQQALGLGLQFLLWYDEGEERNRGNFPPRFSGRQFPNYSSELNVNALELEDSALYLCASSLDRHSNQPQHFGDGTRLSIL.

V and J are TRBV3-1 (or the pseudogene TRBV3-2) and TRBJ1-1; D unclear. The germline gives CDR1 LGHDT, CDR2 YNNKEL (reference sequence). The CDR3 has 11 amino acids. Trimming stripped 3 bases from V and 7 bases from J, with 6 bases between. The CDR3 DNA sequence: TGTGCCAGCAGCCAGACGGGTGAAGCTTTCTTT. It yields the protein CASSQTGEAFF.

The chain is built from TRBV3-1 (or the pseudogene TRBV3-2) and TRBJ2-7; D is ambiguous. V shed 2 bases and J shed 7 bases, with 15 bases lying between them. CDR1 and CDR2 from the germline V gene are LGHDT and YNNKEL (reference sequence). CDR3 length: 14 amino acids. The CDR3 region has the DNA TGTGCCAGCAGCCAACGTGGTACCCTGAGAGAGCAGTACTTC. Translation gives CASSQRGTLREQYF.

The V and J genes are TRBV7-6 and TRBJ2-1; D may be TRBD1 (5 bases). The CDR3 extends over 15 amino acids. Germline loops: CDR1 SGHVS, CDR2 FNYEAQ. V gave up 5 bases and J gave up 4 bases, with 15 bases separating them. CDR3: CASSPRTRLYNEQFF. DNA of the CDR3: TGTGCCAGCAGCCCCAGGACAAGGTTATACAATGAGCAGTTCTTC.

V gene TRBV4-3 combines with J gene TRBJ2-5, with 9 bases lining up with TRBD1. CDR1 is LGHNA and CDR2 is YSLEER in the germline V gene. The length of the CDR3 is 15 residues. Trimming removed 3 bases from V and 3 bases from J; junction bases left unmatched: 5. The CDR3 spells CASSQMGQGEETQYF. The CDR3 bases are TGCGCCAGCAGCCAGATGGGACAGGGTGAAGAGACCCAGTACTTC.

The V call is TRBV19, the J call TRBJ1-1; TRBD1 aligns across 8 bases. Trimming removed 6 bases from V and 0 bases from J; junction bases left unmatched: 6. This CDR3 contains 15 residues. Germline V gene sequence: CDR1 LNHDA, CDR2 SQIVND (reference sequence). This CDR3 is CASREQGGVNTEAFF. The CDR3 DNA reads as TGTGCCAGTAGGGAACAGGGGGGGGTGAACACTGAAGCTTTCTTT.

The V gene is TRBV30, the J gene TRBJ1-6, with TRBD1 matching 8 bases. CDR3 size: 18 residues. CDR1 GTSNPN and CDR2 SVGIG come from the germline V gene (reference sequence). Unmatched junction bases numbered 19, after V lost 5 bases and J lost 7 bases. CDR3 amino acids: CAWGPVSGFDRGNSPLHF. CDR3 DNA: TGTGCCTGGGGGCCGGTCTCAGGTTTTGACAGGGGAAATTCACCCCTCCACTTT. Full variable domain (outside the CDR3, taken from reference TRBV30 and TRBJ1-6): SQTIHQWPATLVQPVGSPLSLECTVEGTSNPNLYWYRQAAGRGLQLLFYSVGIGQISSEVPQNLSASRPQDRQFILSSKKLLLSDSGFYLCAWGPVSGFDRGNSPLHFGNGTRLTVT.